Listed below are T cell receptor beta chains from one sample, sequenced in a study of beta chain features in type 1 diabetes. Sequenced by immunoSEQ multiplex PCR; TCRdb stores in-frame clones only, minus some. The sample has a few hundred thousand clones, roughly 12% seen once; the top ten hold around 0.016%. The sample comprised naive CD4+ T cells from blood. Every receptor here comes from a woman younger than 30 with type 1 diabetes. Each CDR3 is given with its conserved first and last residue. Fields, in order: CDR3 protein, CDR3 DNA, CDR3 length, V gene, J gene, D gene, clone size. The D gene is left open where the match is weak. A clone size is listed for some rows: how often the clone was seen (once, few, many), or a class if it is expanded.

CDR3: CASSPQSDSGSGYTF
DNA: TGTGCCAGCTCACCGCAGTCGGACAGTGGATCGGGCTACACCTTC
length: 15
V: TRBV18
J: TRBJ1-2
D: .
size: few

CDR3: CASSSAYEQYF
DNA: TGTGCCAGCAGCTCGGCCTACGAGCAGTACTTC
length: 11
V: TRBV7-9
J: TRBJ2-7
D: .
size: few

CDR3: CASSPRESYNEQFF
DNA: TGTGCCAGCAGCCCAAGGGAGTCCTACAATGAGCAGTTCTTC
length: 14
V: TRBV7-2
J: TRBJ2-1
D: .
size: .

CDR3: CASSLASSGGSTDTQYF
DNA: TGTGCCAGCAGCTTAGCGTCTAGCGGGGGTAGCACAGATACGCAGTATTTT
length: 17
V: TRBV7-6
J: TRBJ2-3
D: TRBD2
size: .

CDR3: CASSSTGGKETQYF
DNA: TGTGCCAGCAGCTCGACAGGGGGAAAAGAGACCCAGTACTTC
length: 14
V: TRBV5-4
J: TRBJ2-5
D: TRBD1
size: few

CDR3: CAWSVRRVGLANTGELFF
DNA: TGTGCCTGGAGTGTTAGGAGGGTAGGGCTCGCGAACACCGGGGAGCTGTTTTTT
length: 18
V: TRBV30
J: TRBJ2-2
D: .
size: few

CDR3: CASSWGTSGAYEQYF
DNA: TGTGCCAGCAGTTGGGGGACTAGCGGGGCCTACGAGCAGTACTTC
length: 15
V: TRBV27
J: TRBJ2-7
D: TRBD2
size: .

CDR3: CASSVAEGTVYGYTF
DNA: TGTGCCAGCAGCGTAGCGGAAGGGACAGTCTATGGCTACACCTTC
length: 15
V: TRBV9
J: TRBJ1-2
D: TRBD1
size: few

CDR3: CASSSYPGQGSTGELFF
DNA: TGTGCCAGCAGCTCCTACCCGGGACAGGGGAGCACCGGGGAGCTGTTTTTT
length: 17
V: TRBV13
J: TRBJ2-2
D: TRBD1
size: .

CDR3: CAISGQDRVGQNIQYF
DNA: TGTGCCATCAGTGGTCAAGACAGGGTCGGGCAAAACATTCAGTACTTC
length: 16
V: TRBV10-3
J: TRBJ2-4
D: TRBD1
size: few

CDR3: CSVLGRYQETQYF
DNA: TGCAGCGTTCTTGGCAGGTACCAAGAGACCCAGTACTTC
length: 13
V: TRBV29-1
J: TRBJ2-5
D: .
size: few

CDR3: CAWSRKQGYYEQYF
DNA: TGTGCCTGGAGCCGCAAGCAGGGTTACTACGAGCAGTACTTC
length: 14
V: TRBV30
J: TRBJ2-7
D: .
size: once

CDR3: CAWSVLRGTYNEQFF
DNA: TGTGCCTGGAGTGTACTAAGGGGAACTTACAATGAGCAGTTCTTC
length: 15
V: TRBV30
J: TRBJ2-1
D: .
size: .

CDR3: CASSPRFHWQAGARQETQYF
DNA: TGTGCCAGCAGTCCCCGTTTTCATTGGCAAGCGGGAGCCCGGCAAGAGACCCAGTACTTC
length: 20
V: TRBV27
J: TRBJ2-5
D: TRBD2
size: .

CDR3: CASSPITGHRDGYTF
DNA: TGTGCCAGCAGCCCGATTACGGGACACCGGGATGGCTACACCTTC
length: 15
V: TRBV11-2
J: TRBJ1-2
D: .
size: .

CDR3: CASSPRSGALNTEAFF
DNA: TGTGCCAGCTCACCCCGGTCAGGGGCGTTGAACACTGAAGCTTTCTTT
length: 16
V: TRBV18
J: TRBJ1-1
D: .
size: few

CDR3: CASSSLWGEGDTQYF
DNA: TGCGCCAGCAGCTCCCTATGGGGGGAGGGCGATACGCAGTATTTT
length: 15
V: TRBV5-1
J: TRBJ2-3
D: TRBD2
size: few

CDR3: CASSFGLQETQYF
DNA: TGTGCCAGCAGCTTCGGTTTGCAAGAGACCCAGTACTTC
length: 13
V: TRBV11-3
J: TRBJ2-5
D: .
size: .

CDR3: CASSLEAGPVNEQFF
DNA: TGCGCCAGCAGCTTGGAGGCGGGACCGGTCAATGAGCAGTTCTTC
length: 15
V: TRBV5-1
J: TRBJ2-1
D: .
size: few

CDR3: CASSPPGTGLQFF
DNA: TGTGCCAGCTCACCACCTGGAACGGGACTCCAGTTCTTC
length: 13
V: TRBV18
J: TRBJ2-1
D: .
size: few

CDR3: CASSAPTSWAYNEQFF
DNA: TGTGCCAGTAGTGCCCCGACTAGTTGGGCCTACAATGAGCAGTTCTTC
length: 16
V: TRBV19
J: TRBJ2-1
D: .
size: .

CDR3: CASSYTDRNTEAFF
DNA: TGTGCCAGCAGTTACACGGACAGGAACACTGAAGCTTTCTTT
length: 14
V: TRBV6-5
J: TRBJ1-1
D: .
size: .

CDR3: CASSPVTPPETQYF
DNA: TGTGCCAGCTCACCGGTGACACCCCCAGAGACCCAGTACTTC
length: 14
V: TRBV18
J: TRBJ2-5
D: .
size: .

CDR3: CASSNPTSGSRTDTQYF
DNA: TGTGCCAGCAGCAACCCGACTAGCGGGAGTCGAACAGATACGCAGTATTTT
length: 17
V: TRBV11-1
J: TRBJ2-3
D: TRBD2
size: .

CDR3: CASRPSQGIQYF
DNA: TGTGCCAGTAGACCGAGCCAGGGAATTCAGTACTTC
length: 12
V: TRBV19
J: TRBJ2-4
D: .
size: .

CDR3: CASSPDTSREQYF
DNA: TGTGCCAGCAGTCCGGACACAAGTCGCGAGCAGTACTTC
length: 13
V: TRBV25-1
J: TRBJ2-7
D: .
size: .

CDR3: CASSAQQAPSYEQYF
DNA: TGTGCCAGCTCCGCACAACAGGCGCCTTCCTACGAGCAGTACTTC
length: 15
V: TRBV18
J: TRBJ2-7
D: .
size: few

CDR3: CASSPGTSEYEQYF
DNA: TGTGCCAGCTCACCAGGAACTAGCGAGTACGAGCAGTACTTC
length: 14
V: TRBV18
J: TRBJ2-7
D: TRBD2
size: .

CDR3: CASSLVGATTEAFF
DNA: TGCGCCAGCAGCTTGGTAGGGGCTACCACTGAAGCTTTCTTT
length: 14
V: TRBV5-1
J: TRBJ1-1
D: .
size: few

CDR3: CASSRQGEQYF
DNA: TGTGCCAGCAGCCGACAGGGGGAGCAGTACTTC
length: 11
V: TRBV7-3
J: TRBJ2-7
D: TRBD1
size: .

CDR3: CAWSFLGGYNDGQFF
DNA: TGTGCCTGGAGTTTCTTGGGCGGGTATAATGATGGGCAGTTCTTC
length: 15
V: TRBV30
J: TRBJ2-1
D: .
size: .

CDR3: CASSFGGRNTGELFF
DNA: TGTGCCAGCAGTTTCGGCGGGCGGAACACCGGGGAGCTGTTTTTT
length: 15
V: TRBV27
J: TRBJ2-2
D: .
size: few

CDR3: CASSLTGTRNYEQYF
DNA: TGTGCCAGCAGCTTAACGGGGACTAGGAACTACGAGCAGTACTTC
length: 15
V: TRBV11-2
J: TRBJ2-7
D: TRBD2
size: .

CDR3: CATSGRSADTQYF
DNA: TGTGCCACTAGCGGGAGATCGGCAGATACGCAGTATTTT
length: 13
V: TRBV19
J: TRBJ2-3
D: TRBD2
size: .

CDR3: CASSLGRIPTDTQYF
DNA: TGCGCCAGCAGCTTGGGTAGAATTCCCACAGATACGCAGTATTTT
length: 15
V: TRBV5-1
J: TRBJ2-3
D: .
size: few

CDR3: CASSPGTGGSGYTF
DNA: TGTGCCAGCTCACCAGGGACAGGAGGGTCGGGCTACACCTTC
length: 14
V: TRBV18
J: TRBJ1-2
D: TRBD1
size: .

CDR3: CAWSAGLAHYNEQFF
DNA: TGTGCCTGGAGTGCGGGACTAGCGCATTACAATGAGCAGTTCTTC
length: 15
V: TRBV30
J: TRBJ2-1
D: TRBD2
size: .